The 14 T cell receptor beta chains below come from one sample, sequenced in a study of CD8+ T cells in alopecia areata. Treatment meaning: oral pan-JAK inhibitor, 5-10 mg twice daily. Sequencing relied on a cDNA template that was reverse transcribed from extracted RNA. Generated by immunoSEQ multiplex PCR, the TCRdb table keeps only in-frame clones and is missing some. The sample lists 65,000 to 75,000 clones, over 25% occurring once. The material sequenced was CD8+ T cells sorted from blood, taken at week 4, from a patient treated with tofacitinib. Receptors were obtained from a human donor with alopecia areata.

This clone was found a few times. The chain employs TRBV29-1 and TRBJ2-7, with a tentative D call TRBD1 (6 bases). Trimming left V 6 bases short and J 3 bases short, with 12 bases between. The length of the CDR3 is 12 residues. The germline gives CDR1 SQVTM, CDR2 ANQGSEA. CDR3 in DNA: TGCAGCGTGCTGGACAGTAACTACGAGCAGTACTTC. Translated, it gives CSVLDSNYEQYF.

The rearrangement uses TRBV29-1 and TRBJ2-7; maybe TRBD2 (5 bases). The CDR3 consists of 11 residues. The V gene lost 7 bases and the J gene lost 3 bases, with 10 bases spanning the gap. Germline CDR1 is SQVTM and CDR2 is ANQGSEA. The CDR3: CSAVGLYEQYF. The CDR3 DNA follows: TGCAGCGCAGTCGGACTCTACGAGCAGTACTTC.

This clone was counted between two and nine times. The chain carries TRBV7-6 and TRBJ2-7; D is uncertain. CDR3 length: 12 amino acids. V shed 6 bases and J shed 2 bases, with 8 bases lying between them. CDR1 and CDR2 (germline): SGHVS, FNYEAQ. DNA of the CDR3: TGTGCCAGCAGGGATGGAGCCTACGAGCAGTACTTC. Residues: CASRDGAYEQYF.

V is TRBV18 and J is TRBJ2-3; 7 bases are a match to TRBD2. This CDR3 is 18 amino acids long. V lost 8 bases and J lost 2; bases outside the gene matches: 19. Germline lookup yields CDR1 KGHSH and CDR2 LQKENI. The CDR3 sequence is CASRSREEMGTHTDTQYF. CDR3 DNA: TGTGCCAGCCGAAGTCGGGAGGAAATGGGGACCCACACAGATACGCAGTATTTT.

This clone was recorded a few times. The V call is TRBV29-1, the J call TRBJ1-2; no firm D call. The CDR3 totals 12 residues. CDR1 SQVTM and CDR2 ANQGSEA come from the germline V gene. Trimming shortened V by 1 base and J by 5 bases, and 8 bases separated the two germline ends. The CDR3 reads CSVEGQAYGYTF. CDR3 coding DNA: TGCAGCGTTGAAGGGCAAGCTTATGGCTACACCTTC.

This rearrangement joins TRBV29-1 to TRBJ2-2, with TRBD2 matching over 7 bases. The CDR3 runs to 16 residues. Germline V gene data show CDR1 as SQVTM and CDR2 as ANQGSEA. Losses at the gene ends were 2 bases for V and 7 bases for J; bases not matched to a gene: 13. This chain's CDR3 is CSVERASGQGGGELFF. The CDR3 bases are TGCAGCGTTGAAAGGGCTAGCGGACAAGGAGGCGGGGAGCTGTTTTTT.

This clone was found a few times. This chain joins TRBV19 and TRBJ1-1; D remains unclear. Trimming pared 6 bases from V and 4 bases from J, leaving 15 bases between. The CDR3 runs 14 residues. The germline CDR1 and CDR2 sequences are LNHDA and SQIVND (reference sequence). The CDR3 protein is CASSFGGYGTEAFF. In nucleotides, the CDR3 is TGTGCCAGTAGCTTCGGAGGGTACGGCACTGAAGCTTTCTTT.

The chain uses TRBV29-1 and TRBJ2-1, with D possibly matching TRBD1 (6 bases). This CDR3 has 13 amino acids. Trimming pared 1 base from V and 4 bases from J, leaving 8 bases between. The germline V gene has CDR1 SQVTM and CDR2 ANQGSEA. CDR3 sequence: CSVEGQGYNEQFF. The CDR3 coding sequence is TGCAGCGTTGAAGGCCAGGGGTACAATGAGCAGTTCTTC.

There are a few counts of this clone. J is TRBJ2-1 and V is TRBV29-1; no reliable D call. Germline CDR1 is SQVTM and CDR2 is ANQGSEA. The CDR3 loop spans 13 amino acids. V lost 2 bases and J 1 base, leaving 6 bases between the germline ends. CDR3 coding DNA: TGCAGCGTTGAACGCGAATCCTACAATGAGCAGTTCTTC. It translates to CSVERESYNEQFF.

V is TRBV27 and J is TRBJ1-1; possible D gene TRBD1, 5 bases. The CDR3 length is 13 residues. Trimming stripped 2 bases from V and 6 bases from J, with 10 bases between. Germline V lookup: CDR1 MNHEY, CDR2 SMNVEV (reference sequence). The CDR3 loop is CASSLSMGAEAFF. The CDR3 nucleotides read TGTGCCAGCAGTTTAAGTATGGGGGCTGAAGCTTTCTTT.

V usage is TRBV25-1 and J usage is TRBJ2-5; 8 bases fit TRBD2. CDR1 is MGHDK and CDR2 is SYGVNS in the germline V gene. With 6 bases clipped from V and 1 base from J, the junction kept 10 bases outside the gene matches. The CDR3 length is 16 residues. CDR3 sequence (DNA): TGTGCCAGCAGGGGGTGGGTAGCGGGACTCCAAGAGACCCAGTACTTC. Translation: CASRGWVAGLQETQYF.

This clone came up a few times. The chain recombines TRBV11-2 with TRBJ2-2; D not certain. This CDR3 is built from 11 residues. V lost 2 bases and J lost 6, with 1 base in between. The V gene's germline CDR1 is SGHAT and CDR2 FQNNGV. The CDR3 DNA reads as TGTGCCAGCAGCTTACCCGGGGAGCTGTTTTTT. Protein product: CASSLPGELFF. The variable domain in full, with the rest retrieved from reference TRBV11-2 and TRBJ2-2, is EAGVAQSPRYKIIEKRQSVAFWCNPISGHATLYWYQQILGQGPKLLIQFQNNGVVDDSQLPKDRFSAERLKGVDSTLKIQPAKLEDSAVYLCASSLPGELFFGEGSRLTVL.

This clone was seen a few times. The chain couples TRBV5-1 to TRBJ2-3; D is undetermined. V gave up 3 bases and J gave up 2 bases, with 10 bases separating them. Germline V gene lookup returns CDR1 SGHRS and CDR2 YFSETQ. The CDR3 contains 14 residues. CDR3 sequence: CASSSYYSTDTQYF. In nucleotides, the CDR3 is TGCGCCAGCAGCTCATACTACTCCACAGATACGCAGTATTTT.

This clone was picked up one time. V is TRBV5-1 and J is TRBJ2-5; tentatively, D is TRBD2 (6 bases). The CDR3 contains 14 residues. The V gene lost 4 bases and the J gene lost 0 bases, with 10 bases spanning the gap. Germline CDR1 is SGHRS and CDR2 is YFSETQ. Written as DNA, the CDR3 is TGCGCCAGCAGCCGGGGGTACGACCAAGAGACCCAGTACTTC. Protein: CASSRGYDQETQYF. The full variable domain, with the rest looked up from reference TRBV5-1 and TRBJ2-5, is KAGVTQTPRYLIKTRGQQVTLSCSPISGHRSVSWYQQTPGQGLQFLFEYFSETQRNKGNFPGRFSGRQFSNSRSEMNVSTLELGDSALYLCASSRGYDQETQYFGPGTRLLVL.